Listed here is a single T cell receptor (beta chain). The antigen is undetermined. The CDR3 runs 16 residues. The V gene's germline CDR1 is LGHDT and CDR2 YNNKEL (reference sequence). The data belong to a study of blood T cells in healthy people across ages. Study-level background: Template switching retrieved approximately one barcoded beta molecule for each two T cells. Study results and caveats: Estimates of diversity drawn from one million T cells were considered underestimates.

A second PCR, run for roughly 6 to 11 cycles, used a sample-barcoded 5' primer plus a J-beta primer mix. TCRdb reprocessed the 5' RACE reads via MiXCR and lists one record per CDR3 protein. This table has hundreds of thousands of distinct CDR3 sequences, roughly 25% appearing once. The data also belong to a second study, concerning T cells of mothers and their children. That study adds: Sequencing revealed no T cell clones that were persistent and microchimeric.

The receptor was derived from a boy between 10 and 17 years old in good health. This chain connects TRBV3-1 to TRBJ2-5; weak D call: TRBD2 (6 bases). Near its end, the DNA agrees better with TRBJ2-1, so the J call may be wrong. The specimen was blood. Here the CDR3 reads CASSQDSWGRPNEQFF. CDR3 sequence (DNA): TGTGCCAGCAGCCAAGACTCATGGGGGAGGCCCAATGAGCAGTTCTTC.